This TCR beta chain was observed in a study of cytomegalovirus exposure and HLA in healthy donors. Study results and limitations: CMV serostatus was the sole immune exposure data available. In a later analysis, HLA-associated TCR beta chains were more clonally expanded than equally common others. As a later analysis showed, several of the most significant clusters appeared to be linked to common viral pathogens.

This CDR3 is 15 amino acids long. CDR1 is ENHRY and CDR2 is SYGVKD in the germline V gene. The ends lost 4 bases at V and 5 bases at J; junction bases unmatched: 10. As to this clone: Its cognate antigen is unknown.

Use of 60 Vbeta and 13 Jbeta primers characterized the PCR. Sequenced by immunoSEQ multiplex PCR; TCRdb stores in-frame clones only, minus some. The profile shows about 140,000 clones, roughly 75% of them singletons. The TCR originated in a man between 25 and 39 years old in good health and CMV-seronegative. What was sequenced was PBMCs. This chain connects TRBV10-3 to TRBJ1-1; 7 nucleotides align to TRBD1. CDR3: CAISGDSGADTEAFF. The CDR3 DNA reads TGTGCCATCAGTGGGGACAGTGGGGCGGATACTGAAGCTTTCTTT.